At least ten counts were recorded for the clone carrying this T cell receptor beta chain. There were TCR beta CDR3 regions amplified from RNA transcripts. Initially, a first-round RT-PCR of the TCR CDR3 employed the HTBI primer set. TCRdb redid the calling of the multiplex PCR reads with MiXCR, one entry per CDR3 protein. This table has a few hundred thousand distinct CDR3 sequences, around a sixth appearing once. Not enrolled were patients with uncontrolled infection, other autoimmune disease, pregnancy or lactation. The PBMCs were taken from around 9 ml of fresh peripheral blood. The data derive from a study of T cells in Graves' hyperthyroidism and ophthalmopathy. Trimming shortened V by 4 bases and J by 4 bases, and 11 bases separated the two germline ends. The CDR3 runs 13 residues.

Sequencing used blood. The chain joins TRBV12-3 or TRBV12-4 to TRBJ2-7; D remains ambiguous. The origin of this receptor is a man aged 18 to 35 with Graves' ophthalmopathy. The CDR3 loop is CASSSMSLYEQYF. Written as DNA, the CDR3 is TGTGCCAGCAGTTCCATGTCCCTTTACGAGCAGTACTTC.